This T cell receptor (beta chain) is drawn from a study of post-analysis software for immune sequencing data. The overall study: As for disease course, relapsing-remitting, secondary progressive and progressive-relapsing multiple sclerosis were all included. Notes on the study in general: Higher frequency in patients than in controls was seen for roughly five TRBV segments, with TRBV5-6, TRBV5-1 and TRBV20-1 among them. Relative to controls, patients with multiple sclerosis showed significantly lower normalized Chao1 diversity.

TCR beta libraries were prepared from cDNA with unique molecular identifiers. Once about 0.85 to 11 million T cells were used, about half a million cDNA molecules resulted. TCRdb ran MiXCR on the PCR reads and lists one entry per CDR3 protein. Of approximately 770,000 distinct CDR3 sequences in the sample, around 46% are singletons; the top ten hold 4.9%. Germline CDR1 reads DFQATT; CDR2 reads SNEGSKA (reference sequence). Between the trimmed V and J ends, which lost 4 bases and 0 bases, there was a span of 17 bases. The CDR3 loop spans 16 amino acids. This clonotype was detected once. Antigen unknown.

The receptor was isolated from a girl aged 5-17 years with multiple sclerosis. The sample was blood. The chain links TRBV20-1 to TRBJ2-3; no definite D call. This chain's CDR3 is CSANLAADQSTDTQYF. The CDR3, as DNA: TGCAGTGCTAACCTGGCGGCGGACCAGAGCACAGATACGCAGTATTTT.